Following are 27 T cell receptor beta chains from one sample sequenced in a study of early T cells in non-severe SARS-CoV-2 infection. TCRdb called the 5' RACE reads again in MiXCR, with one record for every CDR3 protein. The profile shows tens of thousands of distinct CDR3 sequences, 6% to 7% of them singletons. Specimen: whole blood. The receptors were sampled from an adult who was a healthcare worker with PCR-confirmed SARS-CoV-2 infection or an uninfected control (not recorded which).

This clonotype has more than one count but fewer than ten. The chain is built from TRBV30 and TRBJ2-2, with D maybe TRBD1 (6 bases). CDR3 length equals 14 residues. Germline assignment: CDR1 GTSNPN and CDR2 SVGIG (reference sequence). V was cut by 1 base and J by 4 bases, with 10 bases left in between. The CDR3 sequence is CAWSGGRSTGELFF. Here the CDR3 DNA reads TGTGCCTGGAGTGGGGGGCGCAGCACCGGGGAGCTGTTTTTT.

The rearrangement joins TRBV3-1 to TRBJ1-2; 7 bases fit TRBD1. Germline V gives CDR1 LGHDT, CDR2 YNNKEL (reference sequence). The CDR3 consists of 15 residues. V was pared by 2 bases and J by 6 bases, with 9 bases of the junction left unmatched. The CDR3 DNA reads TGTGCCAGCAGCCAATGGACAGGTATCAGGGATGGCTACACCTTC. This gives the protein CASSQWTGIRDGYTF.

As regards this clonotype: A single base separates this from a much larger clone, so it may be a read error. V is TRBV24-1 and J is TRBJ2-1; 9 bases map to TRBD1. This CDR3 has 15 amino acids. Per the germline V gene, CDR1 is KGHDR and CDR2 is SFDVKD. The junction had 10 bases not matched to a gene; V was cut back by 9 bases and J by 5 bases. The CDR3 loop reads CATGTGQGWDNEQFF. The CDR3 DNA reads TGTGCCACCGGGACAGGACAGGGGTGGGACAATGAGCAGTTCTTC.

V is TRBV7-9 and J is TRBJ2-7; D possibly uses TRBD1 or TRBD2 (5 bases each). Deletions cut 8 bases from V and 5 bases from J, with 19 bases between. CDR3 length: 14 amino acids. Germline V gene lookup returns CDR1 SEHNR and CDR2 FQNEAQ (reference sequence). The CDR3 protein is CASCHSGLGDEQYF. The CDR3 coding sequence is TGTGCCAGCTGCCATTCGGGGCTAGGCGACGAGCAGTACTTC.

This clonotype was recorded many times. The chain has TRBV4-3 and TRBJ2-1; TRBD2 is a possible D gene (5 bases). The germline V gene encodes CDR1 LGHNA and CDR2 YSLEER. The CDR3 sequence is 16 residues long. V dropped 0 bases and J dropped 9 bases, with 18 bases sitting between them. CDR3 sequence (DNA): TGCGCCAGCAGCCAAGACGCGGGTATCCGGTCGGCTGAGCAGTTCTTC. Translating it yields CASSQDAGIRSAEQFF.

Only a few counts were recorded for this clonotype. The J gene is TRBJ2-3, the V gene TRBV11-2; D is uncertain. The V and J ends lost 5 bases and 4 bases respectively, with 13 bases between them. This CDR3 has 14 amino acids. The germline gives CDR1 SGHAT, CDR2 FQNNGV. CDR3: CASSPLANPDTQYF. As DNA, the CDR3 is TGTGCCAGCAGCCCCCTTGCTAATCCAGATACGCAGTATTTT.

This clonotype was detected only a few times. The rearrangement links TRBV6-1 to TRBJ1-2; TRBD1 aligns across 8 bases. Germline V lookup: CDR1 MNHNS, CDR2 SASEGT. Germline trimming cut 6 bases from V and 3 bases from J; bases unmatched to any gene: 6. The CDR3 contains 14 residues. CDR3 amino acids: CASRTQGADYGYTF. As DNA, the CDR3 is TGTGCCAGCAGGACCCAGGGGGCTGACTATGGCTACACCTTC.

At least ten counts were recorded for this clonotype. The CDR3 region is CASSPTTSGTQYF. As DNA, the CDR3 is TGTGCCAGCAGCCCTACAACTAGCGGGACCCAGTACTTC. The J gene is TRBJ2-5, the V gene TRBV11-2; 8 bases line up with TRBD2. Unmatched junction bases numbered 6, after V lost 5 bases and J lost 7 bases. Germline V gene sequence: CDR1 SGHAT, CDR2 FQNNGV. This CDR3 is 13 amino acids long.

This rearrangement joins TRBV5-8 to TRBJ2-3; D perhaps matches TRBD2 (5 bases). The germline gives CDR1 SGHTS, CDR2 YDEGEE. There are 14 residues in the CDR3. The V gene lost 1 base and the J gene lost 5 bases, with 11 bases spanning the gap. CDR3 nucleotide sequence: TGTGCCAGCAGCTTGAACGGGGTCCAAGATACGCAGTATTTT. This encodes CASSLNGVQDTQYF.

This clonotype was seen repeatedly, ten times or more. The V gene is TRBV6-1, the J gene TRBJ1-1, with a tentative D call TRBD1 (5 bases). The CDR3 sequence is 13 residues long. The germline V gene encodes CDR1 MNHNS and CDR2 SASEGT. V was clipped by 6 bases and J by 5 bases, with 13 bases between them. The CDR3 reads CASRDGTPTEAFF. Here the CDR3 DNA reads TGTGCCAGCAGAGACGGGACGCCGACTGAAGCTTTCTTT.

As for this clonotype: A read error may explain this, as a much larger clone is one base away. The chain recombines TRBV7-6 with TRBJ2-7, with D perhaps TRBD1 or TRBD2 (5 bases each). Germline V gives CDR1 SGHVS, CDR2 FNYEAQ. This CDR3 is 15 amino acids long. The CDR3 spells CTSSPTGTASYEQYF. In DNA, the CDR3 is TGTACCAGCAGTCCTACCGGGACGGCTTCCTACGAGCAGTACTTC.

In this sample, this clonotype turned up many times. CDR3 DNA: TGTGCCAGCAGTCTAGGGGGTTTAGGTGGGGCCAACGTCCTGACTTTC. It translates to CASSLGGLGGANVLTF. V usage is TRBV28 and J usage is TRBJ2-6; maybe TRBD1 (6 bases). With 5 bases removed from V and 3 bases from J, the gap between germline ends came to 14 bases. Germline V gene sequence: CDR1 MDHEN, CDR2 SYDVKM. This CDR3 comprises 16 residues. The full variable domain, its missing parts supplied by reference TRBV28 and TRBJ2-6, is DVKVTQSSRYLVKRTGEKVFLECVQDMDHENMFWYRQDPGLGLRLIYFSYDVKMKEKGDIPEGYSVSREKKERFSLILESASTNQTSMYLCASSLGGLGGANVLTFGAGSRLTVL.

This clonotype was observed at least ten times. This chain links TRBV25-1 with TRBJ2-4, with a possible D match to TRBD1 (6 bases). V was trimmed by 4 bases and J by 9 bases, leaving 13 bases between them. Germline values: CDR1 MGHDK, CDR2 SYGVNS. This CDR3 has 13 residues. The CDR3 DNA sequence: TGTGCCAGCAGTGGTCAGGCAGGGGCCATTCAGTACTTC. The encoded protein is CASSGQAGAIQYF.

The chain combines TRBV7-9 with TRBJ2-1, with 9 bases lining up with TRBD1. CDR1 is SEHNR, CDR2 FQNEAQ, per germline (reference sequence). The CDR3 runs to 14 residues. Trimming took 5 bases from V and 6 from J; bases not matched to a gene: 5. Here the CDR3 reads CASSARTGANEQFF. For the CDR3, the DNA is TGTGCCAGCAGCGCCCGGACAGGGGCCAATGAGCAGTTCTTC.

This clonotype was seen a handful of times. V gene TRBV3-1 combines with J gene TRBJ2-5; D remains unclear. From germline, CDR1 is LGHDT and CDR2 YNNKEL (reference sequence). Trimming took 1 base from V and 7 from J, leaving 4 bases between them. This CDR3 has 11 amino acids. The CDR3 DNA is TGTGCCAGCAGCCAAGGAGGGACCCAGTACTTC. Amino acids: CASSQGGTQYF.

The chain employs TRBV9 and TRBJ2-3; D may correspond to TRBD1 or TRBD2 (5 bases each). This CDR3 has 16 residues. Trimming removed 0 bases at V and 1 base at J, with 12 bases between. Germline CDR1 is SGDLS and CDR2 is YYNGEE. DNA for the CDR3: TGTGCCAGCAGCGTAGGAGGGGCGATTGGCACAGATACGCAGTATTTT. The encoded protein is CASSVGGAIGTDTQYF. The variable domain in full, with the rest retrieved from reference TRBV9 and TRBJ2-3, is DSGVTQTPKHLITATGQRVTLRCSPRSGDLSVYWYQQSLDQGLQFLIQYYNGEERAKGNILERFSAQQFPDLHSELNLSSLELGDSALYFCASSVGGAIGTDTQYFGPGTRLTVL.

There are many counts of this clonotype. The genes are TRBV7-8 and TRBJ1-2, with a possible D match to TRBD1 (6 bases). V gave up 3 bases and J gave up 4 bases, with 12 bases separating them. CDR1 and CDR2 from the germline V gene are SGHVS and FQNEAQ. The CDR3 has 14 residues. CDR3 coding DNA: TGTGCCAGCAGCTTTGGGCAGGGGCCCTATGGCTACACCTTC. Protein: CASSFGQGPYGYTF. The variable domain in full, with the rest retrieved from reference TRBV7-8 and TRBJ1-2, is GAGVSQSPRYKVAKRGQDVALRCDPISGHVSLFWYQQALGQGPEFLTYFQNEAQLDKSGLPSDRFFAERPEGSVSTLKIQRTQQEDSAVYLCASSFGQGPYGYTFGSGTRLTVV.

As regards this clonotype: A read error is possible here, since a much larger clone lies one base away. The CDR3 does not end in the conserved phenylalanine or tryptophan, so this is likely a read error. The chain recombines TRBV12-3 or TRBV12-4 with TRBJ2-4, with D maybe TRBD2 (5 bases). The CDR3 consists of 14 residues. V was trimmed by 5 bases and J by 6 bases, leaving 14 bases between them. The CDR3 DNA reads as TGTGCCAGCAGTCCCTTCGACCGGGGAAACATTCAGTACCTC. It is translated as CASSPFDRGNIQYL.

This clonotype was counted only a few times. The rearrangement uses TRBV10-2 and TRBJ1-2; 9 bases fit TRBD1. With 5 bases clipped from V and 6 bases from J, the junction kept 10 bases outside the gene matches. The CDR3 length is 15 residues. Germline CDR1 and CDR2: WSHSY and SAAADI. The CDR3, as DNA: TGCGCCAGCAGTCCGACAGGGGGAAACATCCATGGCTACACCTTC. This encodes CASSPTGGNIHGYTF.

This clonotype was found a few times. The V and J genes are TRBV28 and TRBJ2-5; D remains ambiguous. Germline CDR1 MDHEN, CDR2 SYDVKM. The CDR3 extends over 15 amino acids. Trimming cost V 4 bases and J 1 base, with 13 bases left between them. CDR3 residues: CASSSLSGPQETQYF. As DNA, the CDR3 is TGTGCCAGCAGTTCCTTGTCCGGCCCCCAAGAGACCCAGTACTTC.

The CDR3 sequence is CASSAGFGGEQFF. The CDR3 DNA is TGTGCCAGCAGCGCCGGCTTCGGGGGGGAGCAGTTCTTC. The chain uses TRBV9 and TRBJ2-1, with 7 bases aligning to TRBD2. The junction had 7 bases not matched to a gene; V was cut back by 3 bases and J by 10 bases. The CDR3 totals 13 residues. Germline V gene data show CDR1 as SGDLS and CDR2 as YYNGEE.

The chain couples TRBV7-2 to TRBJ2-1, with 8 bases that match TRBD1. There are 15 residues in the CDR3. CDR1 and CDR2 (germline): SGHTA, FQGNSA. V lost 4 bases and J lost 6; bases outside the gene matches: 8. This CDR3 is CASSYGQGSFNEQFF. In nucleotides, the CDR3 is TGTGCCAGCAGCTACGGACAGGGATCGTTCAATGAGCAGTTCTTC.

This clonotype was detected many times. The genes are TRBV4-2 and TRBJ1-6; TRBD1 matches at 9 bases. The trim removed 4 bases at V and 10 bases at J, leaving 8 bases unmatched. CDR3 length: 15 residues. Per the germline V gene, CDR1 is LGHNA and CDR2 is YNFKEQ. CDR3 residues: CASSLGTGTSSPLHF. CDR3 DNA sequence: TGTGCCAGCAGCCTCGGGACAGGGACGAGCTCACCCCTCCACTTT.

The rearrangement links TRBV20-1 to TRBJ2-2, with TRBD1 matching 9 bases. The junction had 6 bases not matched to a gene; V was cut back by 1 base and J by 3 bases. The CDR3 is 16 amino acids. In germline, CDR1 is DFQATT, CDR2 SNEGSKA (reference sequence). The DNA of the CDR3 is TGCAGTGCTAGAGGGGGGACAGGGTGGTACACCGGGGAGCTGTTTTTT. Its translation is CSARGGTGWYTGELFF.

This clonotype was counted many times. The chain links TRBV6-2 or TRBV6-3 to TRBJ1-1, with D possibly being TRBD1 (6 bases). The CDR3 runs 14 residues. V gave up 7 bases and J gave up 5 bases, with 17 bases separating them. Germline CDR1 reads MNHEY; CDR2 reads SVGEGT. CDR3 loop: CASTPPGTNTEAFF. CDR3 sequence (DNA): TGTGCCAGCACCCCTCCTGGGACAAATACTGAAGCTTTCTTT.

The table lists this clonotype with a few counts. V is TRBV6-5 and J is TRBJ1-5; D is unresolved. The V end was cut by 5 bases, the J end by 0 bases, with 8 bases between. In germline, CDR1 is MNHEY, CDR2 SVGAGI. The CDR3 totals 14 residues. CDR3 coding DNA: TGTGCCAGCAGTATCGGGCTTAGCAATCAGCCCCAGCATTTT. Amino acids: CASSIGLSNQPQHF.

This clonotype was counted ten times or more. The chain links TRBV6-6 to TRBJ1-5; the D is unclear. Germline V gene data show CDR1 as MNHNY and CDR2 as SVGAGI (reference sequence). The CDR3 has 20 residues. V lost 5 bases and J 0 bases, leaving 26 bases between the germline ends. The CDR3 region is CASSLAEGTIRRDSNQPQHF. CDR3 nucleotides: TGTGCCAGCAGTCTTGCAGAGGGAACGATCAGGAGGGATAGCAATCAGCCCCAGCATTTT.